The clone carrying this TCR beta chain was detected a few times. The data belong to a study of CD8+ T cells in alopecia areata. Extracted RNA was reverse transcribed into cDNA, the sequencing template. Sequencing was performed with immunoSEQ multiplex PCR; in TCRdb, only in-frame clones are kept and a portion is missing. The top ten clones hold around 3% of a sample with more than 95,000 clones, around 64% of them seen once. The CDR3 consists of 14 residues. The V gene's germline CDR1 is WSHSY and CDR2 SAAADI. V was cut by 7 bases and J by 5 bases, with 15 bases left in between. T lymphocytes (CD4+ and CD8+) were sorted from PBMCs.

The rearrangement uses TRBV10-2 and TRBJ2-1, with D hard to call. Sequencing was done on a sample of CD4+ T cells sorted from blood. The receptor was isolated from a human donor in good health. As DNA, the CDR3 is TGCGCCAGCATTGCTCCGCTACTCAACAATGAGCAGTTCTTC. This sequence encodes CASIAPLLNNEQFF.